This T cell receptor beta chain is from a study of blood T cell repertoires in COVID-19. Trimming took 4 bases from V and 5 from J; bases not matched to a gene: 8. Germline values: CDR1 SGHNT, CDR2 YYREEE (reference sequence). The CDR3 covers 15 residues. Generated by immunoSEQ multiplex PCR, the TCRdb table keeps only in-frame clones and is missing some. Of approximately 230,000 clones listed, around four fifths are singletons. The sequenced sample consisted of peripheral blood. This TCR was recovered from a man aged 25 to 40 with active or convalescent COVID-19. The chain joins TRBV5-4 to TRBJ2-7; 11 positions agree with TRBD1. CDR3 amino acids: CASSRTGGAQDEQYF. CDR3 in DNA: TGTGCCAGCAGCCGGACAGGGGGCGCTCAGGACGAGCAGTACTTC.